This T cell receptor (beta chain) was recorded in a study of blood T cell repertoires in COVID-19. On the study more broadly: From the United States, Italy and Spain came samples of acute and convalescent COVID-19. T cells, B-cell-depleted T cells, or PBMCs supplied cDNA or gDNA.

CDR1 is LNHNV, CDR2 YYDKDF, per germline (reference sequence). V lost 5 bases to trimming and J lost 0 bases, with 12 bases between them. The length of the CDR3 is 15 residues. In the original analysis: Amplification of reference gene primers was used by the study to estimate nucleated cell counts. Profiling relied on immunoSEQ multiplex PCR, and the TCRdb table lists in-frame clones only, not all of them. The D gene and trimming were derived from the DNA, and the V and J assignments and clone size from that table. This table has roughly 93,000 clones, about 84% appearing once. This TCR was sampled from an elderly woman with acute or convalescent COVID-19. The specimen sequenced was peripheral blood. J is TRBJ2-3 and V is TRBV15; a weak D match, TRBD1 (6 bases). The CDR3 DNA sequence: TGTGCCACCAGCTCCGCCGGGACAAGCACAGATACGCAGTATTTT. Its translation: CATSSAGTSTDTQYF.